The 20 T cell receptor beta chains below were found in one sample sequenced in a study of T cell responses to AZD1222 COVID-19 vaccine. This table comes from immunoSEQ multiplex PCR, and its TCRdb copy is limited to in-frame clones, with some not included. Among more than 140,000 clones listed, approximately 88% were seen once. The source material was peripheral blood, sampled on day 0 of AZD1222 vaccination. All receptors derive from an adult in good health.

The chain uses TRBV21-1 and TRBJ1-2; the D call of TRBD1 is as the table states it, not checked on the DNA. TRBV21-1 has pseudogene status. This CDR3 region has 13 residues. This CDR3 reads CASSKFWHYGYTF. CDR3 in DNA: TGTGCCAGCAGCAAGTTTTGGCACTATGGCTACACCTTC.

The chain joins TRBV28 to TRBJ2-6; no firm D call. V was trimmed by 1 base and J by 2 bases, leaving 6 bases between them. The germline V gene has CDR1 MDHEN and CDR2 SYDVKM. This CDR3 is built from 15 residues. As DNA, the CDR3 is TGTGCCAGCAGTTTATATGACCCTGGGGCCAACGTCCTGACTTTC. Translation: CASSLYDPGANVLTF.

The CDR3 here is CSVRERNNEQFF. The DNA of the CDR3 is TGCAGCGTCCGCGAGAGGAACAATGAGCAGTTCTTC. V gene TRBV29-1 combines with J gene TRBJ2-1; no definite D call. V lost 6 bases, J lost 5 bases, and 11 bases lay in between. There are 12 residues in the CDR3. CDR1 is SQVTM, CDR2 ANQGSEA, per germline.

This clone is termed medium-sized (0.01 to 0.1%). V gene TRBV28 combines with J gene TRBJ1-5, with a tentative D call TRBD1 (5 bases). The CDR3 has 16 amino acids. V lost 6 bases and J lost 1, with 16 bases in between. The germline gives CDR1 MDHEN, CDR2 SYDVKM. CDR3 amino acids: CASSSRSGESNQPQHF. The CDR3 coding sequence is TGTGCCAGCAGCTCCAGGTCGGGGGAGAGCAATCAGCCCCAGCATTTT.

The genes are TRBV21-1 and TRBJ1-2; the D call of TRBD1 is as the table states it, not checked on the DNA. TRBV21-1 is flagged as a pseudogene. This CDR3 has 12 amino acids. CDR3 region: CASSKAGRPRTF. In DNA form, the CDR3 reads TGTGCCAGCAGCAAAGCGGGCAGGCCAAGGACCTTC.

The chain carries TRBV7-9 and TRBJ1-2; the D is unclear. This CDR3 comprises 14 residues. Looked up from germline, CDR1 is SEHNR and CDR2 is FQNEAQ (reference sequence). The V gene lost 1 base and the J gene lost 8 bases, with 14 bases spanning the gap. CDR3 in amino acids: CASSLEVAGLGYTF. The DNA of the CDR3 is TGTGCCAGCAGCTTAGAGGTGGCAGGATTGGGCTACACCTTC.

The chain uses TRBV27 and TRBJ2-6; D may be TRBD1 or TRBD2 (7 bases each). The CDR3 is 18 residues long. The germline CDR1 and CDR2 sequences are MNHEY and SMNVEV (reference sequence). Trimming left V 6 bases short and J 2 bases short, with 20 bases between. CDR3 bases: TGTGCCAGCAGCCTACCCAGGCAGGGGGGGACTGGGGCCAACGTCCTGACTTTC. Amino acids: CASSLPRQGGTGANVLTF.

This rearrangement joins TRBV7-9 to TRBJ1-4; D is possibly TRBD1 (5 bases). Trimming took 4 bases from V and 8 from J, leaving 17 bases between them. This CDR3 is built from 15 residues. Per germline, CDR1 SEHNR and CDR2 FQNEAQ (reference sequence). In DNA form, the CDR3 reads TGTGCCAGCAGCTCGTCGGAGCAGGGTGCCGAAAAACTGTTTTTT. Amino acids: CASSSSEQGAEKLFF.

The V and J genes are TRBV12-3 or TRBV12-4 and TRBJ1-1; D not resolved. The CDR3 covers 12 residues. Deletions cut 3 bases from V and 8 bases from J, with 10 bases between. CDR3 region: CASSFLEFEAFF. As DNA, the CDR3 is TGTGCCAGCAGTTTCTTAGAGTTCGAAGCTTTCTTT.

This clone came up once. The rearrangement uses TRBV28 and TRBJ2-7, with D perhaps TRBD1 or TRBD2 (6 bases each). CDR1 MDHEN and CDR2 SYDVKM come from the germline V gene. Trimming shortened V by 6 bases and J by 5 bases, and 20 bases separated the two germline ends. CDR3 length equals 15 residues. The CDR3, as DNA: TGTGCCAGCAGCGATCGGGGGCAGGGAACCCACGAGCAGTACTTC. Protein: CASSDRGQGTHEQYF.

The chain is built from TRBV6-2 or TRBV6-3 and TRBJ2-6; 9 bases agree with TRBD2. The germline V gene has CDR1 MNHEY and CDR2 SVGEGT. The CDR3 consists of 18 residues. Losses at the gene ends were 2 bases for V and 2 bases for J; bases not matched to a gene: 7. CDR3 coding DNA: TGTGCCAGCAGTTACCGCGGGAGGGTGAGCGCTGGGGCCAACGTCCTGACTTTC. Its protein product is CASSYRGRVSAGANVLTF.

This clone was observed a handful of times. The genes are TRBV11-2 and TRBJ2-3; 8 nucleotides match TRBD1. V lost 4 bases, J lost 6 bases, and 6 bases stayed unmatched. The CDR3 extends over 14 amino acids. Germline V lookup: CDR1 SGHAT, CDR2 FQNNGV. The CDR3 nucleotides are TGTGCCAGCAGCTCTTGGACAGGGATGGATACGCAGTATTTT. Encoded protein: CASSSWTGMDTQYF.

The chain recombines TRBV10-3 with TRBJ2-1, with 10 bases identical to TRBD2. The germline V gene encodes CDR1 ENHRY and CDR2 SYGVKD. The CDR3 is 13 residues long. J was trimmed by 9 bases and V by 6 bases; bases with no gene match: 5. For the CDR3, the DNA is TGTGCCATCAGCGATGGACTAGCGGCTGAGCAGTTCTTC. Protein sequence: CAISDGLAAEQFF.

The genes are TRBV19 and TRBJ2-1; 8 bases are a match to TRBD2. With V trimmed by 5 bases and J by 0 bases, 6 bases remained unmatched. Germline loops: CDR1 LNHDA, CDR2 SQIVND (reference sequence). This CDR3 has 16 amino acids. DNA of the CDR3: TGTGCCAGTAGTCCGGTAGCGGGGAGCTCCTACAATGAGCAGTTCTTC. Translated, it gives CASSPVAGSSYNEQFF.

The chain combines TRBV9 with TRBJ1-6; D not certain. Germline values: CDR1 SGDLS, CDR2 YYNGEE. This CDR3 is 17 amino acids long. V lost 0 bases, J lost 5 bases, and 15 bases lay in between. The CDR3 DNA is TGTGCCAGCAGCGTAGGAGGAGGACTATTAGATAATTCACCCCTCCACTTT. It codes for CASSVGGGLLDNSPLHF.

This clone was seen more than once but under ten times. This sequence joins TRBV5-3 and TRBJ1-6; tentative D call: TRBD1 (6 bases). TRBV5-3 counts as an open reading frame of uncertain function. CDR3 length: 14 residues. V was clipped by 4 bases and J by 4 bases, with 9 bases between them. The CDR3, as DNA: TGTGCCAGAAGCCCTGGACAGTATAATTCACCCCTCCACTTT. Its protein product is CARSPGQYNSPLHF.

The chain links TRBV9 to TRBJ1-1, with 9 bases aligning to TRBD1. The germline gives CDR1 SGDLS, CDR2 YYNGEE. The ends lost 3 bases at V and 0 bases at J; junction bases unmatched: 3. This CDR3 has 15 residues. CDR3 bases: TGTGCCAGCAGCGCCCGGGACAGGGTGAACACTGAAGCTTTCTTT. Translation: CASSARDRVNTEAFF.

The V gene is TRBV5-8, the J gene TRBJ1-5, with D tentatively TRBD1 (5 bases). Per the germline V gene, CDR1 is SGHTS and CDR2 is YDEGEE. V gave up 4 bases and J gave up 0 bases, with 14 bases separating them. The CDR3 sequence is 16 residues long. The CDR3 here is CASSHYRRNSNQPQHF. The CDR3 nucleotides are TGTGCCAGCAGCCACTACAGGAGAAATAGCAATCAGCCCCAGCATTTT.

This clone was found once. The CDR3 bases are TGCAGCGTTGTTAGGGGTCCGGAGACCCAGTACTTC. This gives the protein CSVVRGPETQYF. V usage is TRBV29-1 and J usage is TRBJ2-5, with a weak D call TRBD1 (5 bases). In germline, CDR1 is SQVTM, CDR2 ANQGSEA. The CDR3 loop spans 12 amino acids. V lost 4 bases, J lost 5 bases, and 11 bases lay in between.

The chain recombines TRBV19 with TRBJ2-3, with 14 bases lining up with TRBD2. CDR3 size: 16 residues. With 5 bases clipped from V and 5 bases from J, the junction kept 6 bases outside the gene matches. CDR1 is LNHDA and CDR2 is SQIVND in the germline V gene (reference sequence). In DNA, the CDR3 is TGTGCCAGTAGTTCCCGACTAGCGGGAGGGGTAGATACGCAGTATTTT. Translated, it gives CASSSRLAGGVDTQYF.